These 14 T cell receptor beta chains came from one sample sequenced in a study of T cell responses to AZD1222 COVID-19 vaccine. Sequencing used immunoSEQ multiplex PCR; TCRdb keeps in-frame clones, though not all of them. This table holds about 120,000 clones, more than 80% found once. Sequenced material: peripheral blood, taken 28 days after the second dose of the MenACWY control vaccine. The receptors shown here come from an adult who received the MenACWY meningococcal vaccine as a control.

This rearrangement joins TRBV6-6 to TRBJ2-7, with 7 positions matching TRBD1. Germline V lookup: CDR1 MNHNY, CDR2 SVGAGI (reference sequence). The CDR3 is 13 amino acids. Germline trimming cut 6 bases from V and 6 bases from J; bases unmatched to any gene: 8. CDR3 amino acids: CASRQTGSGEQYF. In DNA, the CDR3 is TGTGCCAGCAGGCAGACAGGGTCTGGCGAGCAGTACTTC.

This clone is a singleton in its sample. V gene TRBV7-6 combines with J gene TRBJ2-1; TRBD2 aligns across 10 bases. Trimming cost V 4 bases and J 0 bases; bases outside gene matches: 18. This CDR3 contains 21 residues. Germline V gene lookup returns CDR1 SGHVS and CDR2 FNYEAQ. CDR3 DNA: TGTGCCAGCAGCTCAGGACAGGGAGGTAGCGGGAGGTCCCTCTCCTACAATGAGCAGTTCTTC. Its protein product is CASSSGQGGSGRSLSYNEQFF.

The rearrangement joins TRBV28 to TRBJ2-3; D possibly matches TRBD1 or TRBD2 (6 bases each). Germline values: CDR1 MDHEN, CDR2 SYDVKM. V was trimmed by 6 bases and J by 3 bases, leaving 16 bases between them. The length of the CDR3 is 15 residues. The DNA for the CDR3 is TGTGCCAGCAGCGCCAGAGGAGGGGGTACAGATACGCAGTATTTT. It translates to CASSARGGGTDTQYF.

As to this clone: The sample carries other DNA sequences with the same CDR3. The chain joins TRBV5-1 to TRBJ1-2, with D possibly TRBD1 on 5 matching bases. The CDR3 sequence is 12 residues long. The V gene's germline CDR1 is SGHRS and CDR2 YFSETQ. V was shortened by 0 bases and J by 6 bases, with 6 bases between the two germline ends. Here the CDR3 DNA reads TGCGCCAGCAGCTTGGTAGGGGATGGCTACACCTTC. Its protein product is CASSLVGDGYTF.

The chain combines TRBV5-4 with TRBJ2-2, with 9 bases lining up with TRBD1. This CDR3 contains 16 residues. V shed 4 bases, J shed 3 bases, and the junction held 7 bases outside the gene matches. Germline values: CDR1 SGHNT, CDR2 YYREEE (reference sequence). CDR3 coding DNA: TGTGCCAGCAGCCCAAACAGGGGGCAAGACACCGGGGAGCTGTTTTTT. Translation: CASSPNRGQDTGELFF.

The chain couples TRBV7-6 to TRBJ2-7; possibly TRBD1 or TRBD2 for D (5 bases each). The CDR3 has 18 residues. The ends were cut back, 5 bases at V and 0 bases at J, with 23 bases in the middle. Germline loops: CDR1 SGHVS, CDR2 FNYEAQ. The CDR3 here is CASSPGPFSPKSSYEQYV. The CDR3 nucleotides are TGTGCCAGCAGCCCGGGACCCTTCTCCCCTAAGTCCTCCTACGAGCAGTACGTC.

The chain has TRBV25-1 and TRBJ1-1; D is unresolved. The ends were cut back, 1 base at V and 1 base at J, with 4 bases in the middle. CDR1 and CDR2 (germline): MGHDK, SYGVNS. This CDR3 contains 13 residues. In DNA, the CDR3 is TGTGCCAGCAGTGAATTGGCGAACACTGAAGCTTTCTTT. It specifies CASSELANTEAFF.

The J gene is TRBJ2-7, the V gene TRBV7-9; D possibly corresponds to TRBD1 (7 bases). V lost 1 base and J lost 3, with 13 bases in between. This CDR3 comprises 15 residues. CDR1 SEHNR and CDR2 FQNEAQ come from the germline V gene (reference sequence). Here the CDR3 DNA reads TGTGCCAGCAGCTTAGTGGGGCAGGGGGGCTACGAGCAGTACGTC. It encodes CASSLVGQGGYEQYV.

This chain joins TRBV15 and TRBJ1-1; maybe TRBD1 (6 bases). Germline V gives CDR1 LNHNV, CDR2 YYDKDF (reference sequence). The V end lost 1 base, the J end lost 6 bases, and 15 bases lay between the germline ends. There are 15 residues in the CDR3. CDR3 residues: CATSRVVEGGAEAFF. The CDR3 DNA reads as TGTGCCACCAGCAGAGTTGTGGAGGGGGGGGCTGAAGCTTTCTTT.

Regarding this clone: Compared with germline, one end of the junction differs, possibly owing to a read error. This chain joins TRBV27 and TRBJ2-1, with 10 nucleotides matching TRBD2. CDR3 length: 15 amino acids. Germline V gene lookup returns CDR1 MNHEY and CDR2 SMNVEV (reference sequence). The CDR3 DNA reads as TGTGCTAGCACCAGCGGGGGGGCCAGAGTCAATGAGCAGTTCTTC. As protein: CASTSGGARVNEQFF.

The chain recombines TRBV7-8 with TRBJ1-1; possible D gene TRBD1, 6 bases. Germline assignment: CDR1 SGHVS and CDR2 FQNEAQ. The CDR3 is 14 amino acids. The V gene lost 5 bases and the J gene lost 0 bases, with 10 bases spanning the gap. This CDR3 reads CASSQGHLNTEAFF. CDR3 DNA: TGTGCCAGCAGCCAGGGACACCTGAACACTGAAGCTTTCTTT. Supplemented by reference TRBV7-8 and TRBJ1-1, the full variable domain reads GAGVSQSPRYKVAKRGQDVALRCDPISGHVSLFWYQQALGQGPEFLTYFQNEAQLDKSGLPSDRFFAERPEGSVSTLKIQRTQQEDSAVYLCASSQGHLNTEAFFGQGTRLTVV.

The J gene is TRBJ1-1, the V gene TRBV27; D remains unclear. There are 15 residues in the CDR3. Germline CDR1 reads MNHEY; CDR2 reads SMNVEV (reference sequence). The V end was cut by 3 bases, the J end by 2 bases, with 13 bases between. The CDR3: CASSFVGFVNTEAFF. The CDR3 DNA is TGTGCCAGCAGTTTTGTAGGGTTCGTTAACACTGAAGCTTTCTTT.

The V gene is TRBV11-2, the J gene TRBJ2-1; 9 bases map to TRBD2. Unmatched junction bases numbered 9, after V lost 5 bases and J lost 7 bases. The CDR3 has 15 residues. The germline V gene encodes CDR1 SGHAT and CDR2 FQNNGV. The CDR3 DNA follows: TGTGCCAGCAGCCTAATAGCGGGAGTGGGTAATGAGCAGTTCTTC. Translated: CASSLIAGVGNEQFF.

The chain carries TRBV5-6 and TRBJ2-1; 12 nucleotides align to TRBD2. The CDR3 sequence is 17 residues long. V gave up 4 bases and J gave up 5 bases; unmatched junction bases: 10. Per the germline V gene, CDR1 is SGHDT and CDR2 is YYEEEE. The CDR3 spells CASSTLAGGPADNEQFF. CDR3 bases: TGTGCCAGCAGCACGCTAGCGGGAGGGCCAGCGGACAATGAGCAGTTCTTC.